This TCR beta chain was captured by sequencing in a study of CD4 and CD8 cells across lung adenocarcinoma regions (dated by TCRdb to the late 2010s). For the wider study: Intratumor heterogeneity of the T cell receptor repertoire was examined by comparing tumor centers with tumor margins.

Receptors were amplified or captured by PCR. Sequencing was performed on a HiSeq X Ten. In-frame beta chains were kept once TCRdb had trimmed the public reads at Q25 with fastp and called clones with MiXCR. Rows with a matching CDR3 protein are joined into one entry that keeps the most common DNA and genes. The sample yields several thousand distinct CDR3 sequences; about 43% were counted once. About 33% of the sample rests with the top ten. Points on this clonotype: The clone's antigen remains unknown. No much larger clone is present one base from it, and per-base qualities are unavailable.

The donors were patients who had localized lung adenocarcinoma, which is a subtype of non-small cell lung cancer. The margins of localized lung adenocarcinomas were where the samples came from. CD4+ T cells from tumor tissue were profiled separately from CD8+ T cells for TCR repertoire analysis. This clonotype was obtained from a male donor with lung adenocarcinoma. The CD4 and CD8 labels of this study may be unreliable. Sequenced: CD4+ T cells from the margin of a lung tumor. The sample's cell subset or site label, in plain terms: tumor margin region.

The DNA sequence reads TGTGCCAGCAGCCCAAGCTGGGGACAGGGCAACGAGCAGTACTTC. The translation is CASSPSWGQGNEQYF. In this chain, TRBV6-1 is recombined with TRBJ2-5; 9 bases in between match TRBD1. The J call is in doubt because the DNA end fits TRBJ2-7 better. Including the terminal cysteine and phenylalanine, the CDR3 comprises 15 residues. Only the CDR3 part of the read is kept: 45 bases, read in frame from the first base. CDR1 and CDR2 are drawn from the germline V gene: MNHNS, SASEGT.